These 29 T cell receptor beta chains share one sample of origin, sequenced in a study of blood T cell repertoires in COVID-19. Method: immunoSEQ multiplex PCR; TCRdb's copy keeps in-frame clones and lacks some. The top ten hold 1.5% to 2% of the sample, which has about 480,000 clones, around nine tenths seen once. Sequencing used PBMCs or T cells enriched from blood (not recorded which). These receptors were collected from a woman between 40 and 50 years old who had recovered from COVID-19.

The V gene is TRBV5-4, the J gene TRBJ1-4; 7 bases match TRBD1. The germline V gene has CDR1 SGHNT and CDR2 YYREEE (reference sequence). CDR3 length: 15 residues. The junction had 9 bases not matched to a gene; V was cut back by 3 bases and J by 7 bases. CDR3 protein: CASSSEGALGEKLFF. CDR3 DNA: TGTGCCAGCAGCTCGGAGGGGGCATTAGGTGAAAAACTGTTTTTT.

The genes are TRBV10-3 and TRBJ1-6; TRBD1 matches at 9 bases. The CDR3 extends over 16 amino acids. V trimming: 2 bases; J trimming: 7 bases; junction bases outside the gene matches: 6. Per germline, CDR1 ENHRY and CDR2 SYGVKD. As DNA, the CDR3 is TGTGCCATCAGTGAGAAAGGGACAGGGACGAATTCACCCCTCCACTTT. Its protein product is CAISEKGTGTNSPLHF.

This chain links TRBV7-9 with TRBJ2-7, with 8 bases lining up with TRBD1. The CDR3 consists of 12 residues. Germline V gives CDR1 SEHNR, CDR2 FQNEAQ (reference sequence). V lost 6 bases, J lost 7 bases, and 5 bases stayed unmatched. DNA of the CDR3: TGTGCCAGCAGGAATACAGGGGGTGAGCAGTACTTC. Protein: CASRNTGGEQYF.

The rearrangement joins TRBV7-7 to TRBJ2-1, with 7 nucleotides matching TRBD1. CDR1 and CDR2 from the germline V gene are SSHAT and FNYEAQ (reference sequence). The CDR3 length is 15 residues. V gave up 5 bases and J gave up 2 bases; unmatched junction bases: 6. DNA for the CDR3: TGTGCCAGCAGCCGGGACAGCAACCCCTACAATGAGCAGTTCTTC. It yields the protein CASSRDSNPYNEQFF.

The chain recombines TRBV27 with TRBJ1-5, with D tentatively TRBD1 (5 bases). CDR3 length: 14 amino acids. Germline V lookup: CDR1 MNHEY, CDR2 SMNVEV (reference sequence). Trimming stripped 3 bases from V and 1 base from J, with 7 bases between. The CDR3 sequence is CASSLSGSNQPQHF. The CDR3 coding sequence is TGTGCCAGCAGTTTGTCAGGGAGCAATCAGCCCCAGCATTTT.

The chain links TRBV5-4 to TRBJ2-3, with D maybe TRBD1 (5 bases). Germline CDR1 SGHNT, CDR2 YYREEE (reference sequence). V was cut by 3 bases and J by 0 bases, with 14 bases left in between. CDR3 length: 16 amino acids. CDR3 protein: CASSSGRGRSTDTQYF. The CDR3 DNA sequence: TGTGCCAGCAGCTCCGGAAGGGGTCGTAGCACAGATACGCAGTATTTT.

The rearrangement links TRBV6-4 to TRBJ2-1, with D hard to call. Germline V gives CDR1 MRHNA, CDR2 SNTAGT. Trimming shortened V by 2 bases and J by 8 bases, and 13 bases separated the two germline ends. This CDR3 region has 14 residues. The CDR3 is CASSDLATSDEQFF. CDR3 nucleotides: TGTGCCAGCAGTGACCTTGCGACTTCAGATGAGCAGTTCTTC.

The chain recombines TRBV7-8 with TRBJ1-1, with 8 positions matching TRBD1. Per the germline V gene, CDR1 is SGHVS and CDR2 is FQNEAQ. This CDR3 has 15 residues. The J segment lost 5 bases and the V segment lost 6 bases, leaving 11 bases of the junction unmatched. The DNA for the CDR3 is TGTGCCAGCAGGAATGACCAGGGGGCGAGGACTGAAGCTTTCTTT. Translating gives CASRNDQGARTEAFF.

This chain links TRBV6-4 with TRBJ2-1; 8 positions agree with TRBD1. CDR1 MRHNA and CDR2 SNTAGT come from the germline V gene. Losses at the gene ends were 0 bases for V and 8 bases for J; bases not matched to a gene: 15. This CDR3 has 18 amino acids. For the CDR3, the DNA is TGTGCCAGCAGTGACTCGATCGCAGGGGGCGAGTTTCACCATGAGCAGTTCTTC. Encoded protein: CASSDSIAGGEFHHEQFF.

The chain uses TRBV11-2 and TRBJ2-1; D unresolved. The germline V and J ends were trimmed by 6 bases and 3 bases, with 6 bases remaining between them. The germline gives CDR1 SGHAT, CDR2 FQNNGV. This CDR3 contains 12 residues. The CDR3 sequence is CASRLGYNEQFF. In nucleotides, the CDR3 is TGTGCCAGCAGACTTGGCTACAATGAGCAGTTCTTC. Full variable domain (missing parts from reference TRBV11-2 and TRBJ2-1): EAGVAQSPRYKIIEKRQSVAFWCNPISGHATLYWYQQILGQGPKLLIQFQNNGVVDDSQLPKDRFSAERLKGVDSTLKIQPAKLEDSAVYLCASRLGYNEQFFGPGTRLTVL.

J is TRBJ1-1 and V is TRBV6-1, with D uncertain. The CDR3 totals 13 residues. The V end lost 1 base, the J end lost 1 base, and 4 bases lay between the germline ends. Germline CDR1 reads MNHNS; CDR2 reads SASEGT. CDR3 sequence: CASSEGQNTEAFF. For the CDR3, the DNA is TGTGCCAGCAGTGAAGGACAGAACACTGAAGCTTTCTTT.

This clone was counted a few times. The CDR3 DNA is TGTGCCAGCAGCTCAGGACAGGGGAAGACTGAAGCTTTCTTT. Protein product: CASSSGQGKTEAFF. The chain is built from TRBV11-3 and TRBJ1-1; 9 nucleotides line up with TRBD1. This CDR3 is 14 amino acids long. Per the germline V gene, CDR1 is SGHNT and CDR2 is YENEEA. The V segment lost 4 bases and the J segment 5 bases; nucleotides outside the gene matches: 5.

This chain connects TRBV5-4 to TRBJ2-3; 9 positions match TRBD2. Germline values: CDR1 SGHNT, CDR2 YYREEE (reference sequence). The CDR3 has 16 amino acids. V gave up 4 bases and J gave up 0 bases; unmatched junction bases: 6. In DNA, the CDR3 is TGTGCCAGCAGCCACGGGCTAGCGGGAAGCACAGATACGCAGTATTTT. Protein: CASSHGLAGSTDTQYF.

The genes are TRBV27 and TRBJ2-1, with 12 positions matching TRBD2. Germline values: CDR1 MNHEY, CDR2 SMNVEV (reference sequence). The J segment lost 6 bases and the V segment lost 2 bases, leaving 8 bases of the junction unmatched. There are 17 residues in the CDR3. CDR3 in amino acids: CASSLRLAGGQGNEQFF. DNA of the CDR3: TGTGCCAGCAGTTTAAGGCTAGCGGGAGGGCAGGGCAATGAGCAGTTCTTC.

The V gene is TRBV6-2 or TRBV6-3, the J gene TRBJ1-1, with D hard to call. The CDR3 contains 20 residues. V was shortened by 0 bases and J by 0 bases, with 23 bases between the two germline ends. From germline, CDR1 is MNHEY and CDR2 SVGEGT. In DNA form, the CDR3 reads TGTGCCAGCAGTTACTCGAACCAACCGGGTCCTCTACCGTTGAACACTGAAGCTTTCTTT. Protein sequence: CASSYSNQPGPLPLNTEAFF.

The V call is TRBV29-1, the J call TRBJ1-1; D gene uncertain. CDR1 and CDR2 from the germline V gene are SQVTM and ANQGSEA. V was clipped by 3 bases and J by 0 bases, with 5 bases between them. This CDR3 is 12 amino acids long. The CDR3 sequence: CSVDRMNTEAFF. The CDR3 coding sequence is TGCAGCGTTGACAGGATGAACACTGAAGCTTTCTTT.

This clone has just a few counts. The chain's CDR3 is CAIIGGQPSSGNTIYF. CDR3 bases: TGTGCCATCATCGGAGGGCAGCCGAGCTCTGGAAACACCATATATTTT. The rearrangement joins TRBV10-3 to TRBJ1-3; no firm D call. The CDR3 runs to 16 residues. CDR1 and CDR2 from the germline V gene are ENHRY and SYGVKD. Trimming removed 7 bases at V and 0 bases at J, with 16 bases between.

The chain is built from TRBV6-5 and TRBJ2-7, with D perhaps matching TRBD2 (6 bases). The germline CDR1 and CDR2 sequences are MNHEY and SVGAGI. Between the trimmed V and J ends, which lost 8 bases and 7 bases, there was a span of 21 bases. The length of the CDR3 is 14 residues. DNA for the CDR3: TGTGCCAGCTCCGAAAGGGTATCTGCGGGAGAGCAGTACTTC. It codes for CASSERVSAGEQYF.

The chain is built from TRBV18 and TRBJ2-2, with TRBD1 matching 7 bases. CDR1 KGHSH and CDR2 LQKENI come from the germline V gene. The junction had 8 bases not matched to a gene; V was cut back by 6 bases and J by 1 base. CDR3 length equals 16 residues. CDR3 in amino acids: CASSPVTGMNTGELFF. DNA for the CDR3: TGTGCCAGCTCCCCAGTGACAGGGATGAACACCGGGGAGCTGTTTTTT.

The chain joins TRBV24-1 to TRBJ2-5; 10 positions match TRBD2. Per germline, CDR1 KGHDR and CDR2 SFDVKD. The CDR3 is 16 residues long. With 4 bases clipped from V and 3 bases from J, the junction kept 7 bases outside the gene matches. Here the CDR3 DNA reads TGTGCCACCAGTGAGGGTACTAGCGGGAAGAAAGAGACCCAGTACTTC. The encoded protein is CATSEGTSGKKETQYF.

This chain joins TRBV11-3 and TRBJ2-7, with 12 bases identical to TRBD2. Germline V gene data show CDR1 as SGHNT and CDR2 as YENEEA. V was clipped by 5 bases and J by 4 bases; unmatched bases: 3. The CDR3 has 14 amino acids. The DNA for the CDR3 is TGTGCCAGCAGCCATGGACTAGCGGGGTACGAGCAGTACTTC. It codes for CASSHGLAGYEQYF.

This chain connects TRBV24-1 to TRBJ2-1, with a weak D call TRBD1 (6 bases). Trimming pared 7 bases from V and 9 bases from J, leaving 21 bases between. The germline CDR1 and CDR2 sequences are KGHDR and SFDVKD. The CDR3 sequence is 15 residues long. The CDR3 region is CATSKTGTRGGEQFF. The CDR3 DNA reads as TGTGCCACCAGCAAGACCGGGACAAGAGGCGGTGAGCAGTTCTTC.

The V and J genes are TRBV4-3 and TRBJ1-5; D gene unclear. V gave up 0 bases and J gave up 9 bases, with 12 bases separating them. This CDR3 is 14 amino acids long. Germline values: CDR1 LGHNA, CDR2 YSLEER. CDR3 loop: CASSQDRGSRPQHF. Here the CDR3 DNA reads TGCGCCAGCAGCCAAGATCGAGGCTCCCGGCCCCAGCATTTT.

The J gene is TRBJ2-7, the V gene TRBV11-3; D might be TRBD2 (6 bases). The V gene's germline CDR1 is SGHNT and CDR2 YENEEA. V lost 6 bases to trimming and J lost 5 bases, with 17 bases between them. The CDR3 runs to 14 residues. CDR3 coding DNA: TGTGCCAGCAGTATGTCCTGGGGGGTCAACGAGCAGTACTTC. Protein product: CASSMSWGVNEQYF.

This clone showed up just once. The gene calls are TRBV14 and TRBJ1-2, with TRBD1 matching 8 bases. The CDR3 covers 15 residues. Per germline, CDR1 SGHDN and CDR2 FVKESK. Trimming cost V 4 bases and J 4 bases; bases outside gene matches: 8. CDR3 residues: CASSPRTGSVYGYTF. The CDR3 bases are TGTGCCAGCAGCCCAAGGACAGGGTCCGTCTATGGCTACACCTTC.

The rearrangement joins TRBV11-2 to TRBJ1-1; D possibly corresponds to TRBD1 (6 bases). V dropped 1 base and J dropped 1 base, with 10 bases sitting between them. Germline V CDR1 and CDR2: SGHAT, FQNNGV. CDR3 length equals 15 residues. Written as DNA, the CDR3 is TGTGCCAGCAGCTTAGCCGTGACAGGGAACACTGAAGCTTTCTTT. Translated, it gives CASSLAVTGNTEAFF. Full variable domain (rest looked up from reference TRBV11-2 and TRBJ1-1): EAGVAQSPRYKIIEKRQSVAFWCNPISGHATLYWYQQILGQGPKLLIQFQNNGVVDDSQLPKDRFSAERLKGVDSTLKIQPAKLEDSAVYLCASSLAVTGNTEAFFGQGTRLTVV.

This clone was recorded a few times. This rearrangement joins TRBV12-3 or TRBV12-4 to TRBJ1-2; D gene unclear. Deletions cut 4 bases from V and 7 bases from J, with 10 bases between. The CDR3 runs 12 residues. The chain's CDR3 is CASSYELGGYTF. The CDR3 DNA reads as TGTGCCAGCAGTTACGAACTAGGTGGCTACACCTTC.

V is TRBV18 and J is TRBJ1-3; D possibly corresponds to TRBD1 (6 bases). From germline, CDR1 is KGHSH and CDR2 LQKENI. The V end lost 3 bases, the J end lost 3 bases, and 18 bases lay between the germline ends. The CDR3 has 17 residues. For the CDR3, the DNA is TGTGCCAGCTCACCGTATAGACAGGATTCTTTTGGAAACACCATATATTTT. This gives the protein CASSPYRQDSFGNTIYF.

This chain connects TRBV28 to TRBJ1-4, with D perhaps matching TRBD1 (5 bases). The length of the CDR3 is 14 residues. With 5 bases removed from V and 4 bases from J, the gap between germline ends came to 11 bases. Germline V gene data show CDR1 as MDHEN and CDR2 as SYDVKM. The CDR3 region has the DNA TGTGCCAGCAGTATCGGGGGGGGTAATGAAAAACTGTTTTTT. This codes for CASSIGGGNEKLFF.